The T cell receptor beta chain under discussion was sequenced for a study of cytomegalovirus exposure and HLA in healthy donors. This clone was recorded a few times. PCR was performed using 60 Vbeta and 13 Jbeta primers. The method was immunoSEQ multiplex PCR; TCRdb's version includes in-frame clones alone and lacks a portion of them. The repertoire holds more than 90,000 clones, just under 70% seen once, with 8.7% in the top ten. The CDR3 is 14 residues long. In germline, CDR1 is LNHDA, CDR2 SQIVND (reference sequence). V lost 10 bases to trimming and J lost 2 bases; unmatched junction nucleotides: 9.

Sequencing was carried out using PBMCs. This TCR was recovered from a man between 25 and 39 years old in good health and CMV-seropositive. The rearrangement links TRBV19 to TRBJ2-5; 8 bases line up with TRBD1. Here the CDR3 DNA reads TGTGCCACAGCCGACAGGGGTCTTCAAGAGACCCAGTACTTC. Protein product: CATADRGLQETQYF.